This T cell receptor beta chain was captured in a study of T-cell reconstitution after alpha-beta-depleted transplantation in children. The CDR3 is 21 residues long. Trimming removed 4 bases at V and 3 bases at J, with 32 bases between. Germline values: CDR1 SGDLS, CDR2 YYNGEE. Molecular barcoding with unique molecular identifiers was used for the TCRbeta library. TCRdb recomputed calls from the PCR reads with MiXCR, one row per CDR3 protein. The sample has around 800,000 distinct CDR3 sequences; roughly 16% are singletons. A few counts support this clonotype. This clonotype originated in a male patient between 5 and 17 years old who had a stem cell transplant for acute lymphoblastic leukemia, so the T cells may come from the graft donor. The starting material was PBMCs, mostly from graft donor cells, obtained 360 days after TCRalphabeta/CD19-depleted stem cell transplant. V is TRBV9 and J is TRBJ2-1; possibly TRBD2 for D (6 bases). CDR3 residues: CASSPARGPGMGGRGYNEQFF. For the CDR3, the DNA is TGTGCCAGCAGCCCCGCTAGGGGACCCGGGATGGGGGGACGGGGCTACAATGAGCAGTTCTTC.